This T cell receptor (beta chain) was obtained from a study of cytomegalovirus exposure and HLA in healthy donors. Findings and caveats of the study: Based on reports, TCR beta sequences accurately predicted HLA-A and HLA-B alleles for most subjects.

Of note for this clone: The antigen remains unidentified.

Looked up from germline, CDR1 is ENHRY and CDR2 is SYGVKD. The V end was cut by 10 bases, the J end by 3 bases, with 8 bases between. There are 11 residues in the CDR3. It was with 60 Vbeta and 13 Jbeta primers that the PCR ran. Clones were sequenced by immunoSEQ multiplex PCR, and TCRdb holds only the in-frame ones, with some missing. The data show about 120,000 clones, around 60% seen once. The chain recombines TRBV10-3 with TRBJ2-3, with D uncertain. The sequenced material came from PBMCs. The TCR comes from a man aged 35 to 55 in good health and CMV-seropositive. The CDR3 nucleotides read TGTGCCACCTCTAGGACAGATACGCAGTATTTT. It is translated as CATSRTDTQYF.